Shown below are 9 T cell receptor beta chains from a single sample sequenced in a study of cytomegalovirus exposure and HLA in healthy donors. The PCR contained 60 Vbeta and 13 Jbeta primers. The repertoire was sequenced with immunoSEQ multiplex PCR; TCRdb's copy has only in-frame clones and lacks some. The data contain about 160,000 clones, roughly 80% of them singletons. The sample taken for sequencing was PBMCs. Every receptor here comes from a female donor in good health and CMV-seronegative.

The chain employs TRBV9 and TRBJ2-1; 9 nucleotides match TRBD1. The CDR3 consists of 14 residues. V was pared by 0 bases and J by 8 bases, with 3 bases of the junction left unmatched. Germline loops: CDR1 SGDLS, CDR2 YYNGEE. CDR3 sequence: CASSVEDRGDEQFF. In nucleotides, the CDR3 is TGTGCCAGCAGCGTAGAGGACAGGGGTGATGAGCAGTTCTTC.

CDR3: CASSSTRQETQYF. As DNA, the CDR3 is TGTGCCAGCAGCTCCACTAGGCAAGAGACCCAGTACTTC. J is TRBJ2-5 and V is TRBV7-7; D may be TRBD2 (5 bases). The germline V and J ends were trimmed by 4 bases and 2 bases, with 8 bases remaining between them. Germline V gene sequence: CDR1 SSHAT, CDR2 FNYEAQ (reference sequence). The CDR3 totals 13 residues. The full variable domain, with the rest looked up from reference TRBV7-7 and TRBJ2-5, is GAGVSQSPRYKVTKRGQDVTLRCDPISSHATLYWYQQALGQGPEFLTYFNYEAQPDKSGLPSDRFSAERPEGSISTLTIQRTEQRDSAMYRCASSSTRQETQYFGPGTRLLVL.

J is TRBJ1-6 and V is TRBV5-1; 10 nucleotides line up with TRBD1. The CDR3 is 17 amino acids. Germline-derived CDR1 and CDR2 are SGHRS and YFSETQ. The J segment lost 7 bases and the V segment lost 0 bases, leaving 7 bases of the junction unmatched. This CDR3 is CASSLGSGGQGNSPLHF. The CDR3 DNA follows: TGCGCCAGCAGCTTGGGCAGCGGGGGACAGGGGAATTCACCCCTCCACTTT.

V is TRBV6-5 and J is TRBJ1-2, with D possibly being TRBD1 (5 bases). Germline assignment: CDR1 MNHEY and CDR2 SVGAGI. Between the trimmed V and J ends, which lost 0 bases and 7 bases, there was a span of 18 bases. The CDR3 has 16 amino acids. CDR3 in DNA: TGTGCCAGCAGTTACTCGTGGCAGGTCCAAAGGGGTGGCTACACCTTC. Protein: CASSYSWQVQRGGYTF.

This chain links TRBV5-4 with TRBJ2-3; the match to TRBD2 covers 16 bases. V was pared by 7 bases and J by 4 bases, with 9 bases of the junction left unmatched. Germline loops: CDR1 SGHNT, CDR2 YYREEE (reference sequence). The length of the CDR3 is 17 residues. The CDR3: CASGGTSGRAGADTQYF. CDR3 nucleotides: TGTGCCAGCGGGGGGACTAGCGGGAGGGCCGGGGCAGATACGCAGTATTTT.

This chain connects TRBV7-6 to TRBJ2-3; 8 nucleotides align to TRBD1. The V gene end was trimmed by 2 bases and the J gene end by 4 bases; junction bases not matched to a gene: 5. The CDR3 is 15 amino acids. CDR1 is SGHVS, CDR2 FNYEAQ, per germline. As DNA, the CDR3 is TGTGCCAGCAGCTTAACAGGGGGTAACGCAGATACGCAGTATTTT. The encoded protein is CASSLTGGNADTQYF.

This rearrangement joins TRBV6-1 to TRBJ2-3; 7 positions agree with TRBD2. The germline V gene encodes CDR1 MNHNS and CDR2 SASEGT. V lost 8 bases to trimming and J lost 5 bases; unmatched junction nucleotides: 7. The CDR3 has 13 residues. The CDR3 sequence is CASSRGEKDTQYF. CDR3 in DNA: TGTGCCAGCTCCCGGGGGGAGAAAGATACGCAGTATTTT.

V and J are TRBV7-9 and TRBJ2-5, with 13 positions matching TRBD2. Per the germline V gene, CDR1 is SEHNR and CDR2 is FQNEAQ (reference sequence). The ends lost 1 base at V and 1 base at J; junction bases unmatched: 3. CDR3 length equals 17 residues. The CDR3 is CASSLVGLAGTQETQYF. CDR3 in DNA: TGTGCCAGCAGCTTAGTGGGACTAGCGGGGACCCAAGAGACCCAGTACTTC.

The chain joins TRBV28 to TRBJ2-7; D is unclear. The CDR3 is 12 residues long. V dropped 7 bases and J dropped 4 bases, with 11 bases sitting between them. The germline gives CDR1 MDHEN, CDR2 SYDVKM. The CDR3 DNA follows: TGTGCCAGCACCGCGGATTCTTACGAGCAGTACTTC. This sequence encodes CASTADSYEQYF.